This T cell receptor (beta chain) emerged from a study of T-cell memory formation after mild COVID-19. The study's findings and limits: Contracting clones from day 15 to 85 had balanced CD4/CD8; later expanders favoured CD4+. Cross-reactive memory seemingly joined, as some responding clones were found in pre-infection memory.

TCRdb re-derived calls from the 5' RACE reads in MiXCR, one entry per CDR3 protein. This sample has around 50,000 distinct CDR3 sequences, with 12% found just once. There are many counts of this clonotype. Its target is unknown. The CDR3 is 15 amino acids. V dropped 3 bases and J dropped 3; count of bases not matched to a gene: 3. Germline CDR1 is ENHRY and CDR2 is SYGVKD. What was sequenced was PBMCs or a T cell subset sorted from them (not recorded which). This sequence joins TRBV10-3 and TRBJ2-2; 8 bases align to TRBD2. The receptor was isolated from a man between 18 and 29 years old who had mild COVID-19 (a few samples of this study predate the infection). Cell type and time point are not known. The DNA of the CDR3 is TGTGCCATCAGTGAAGGAGCGGGGGACACCGGGGAGCTGTTTTTT. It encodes CAISEGAGDTGELFF.